This T cell receptor beta chain originates from a study of cytomegalovirus exposure and HLA in healthy donors. Study-wide findings and caveats: According to a later analysis, most TCR beta chains associated with CMV appeared HLA-restricted. In a later analysis, compared with equally common non-associated chains, HLA-associated beta chains were more expanded.

The CDR3 is 18 residues long. V was cut by 7 bases and J by 0 bases, with 22 bases left in between. Germline CDR1 and CDR2: LNHDA and SQIVND (reference sequence). A note on this clone: The antigen remains undetermined.

PCR was performed using 60 Vbeta and 13 Jbeta primers. This table comes from immunoSEQ multiplex PCR, and its TCRdb copy is limited to in-frame clones, with some not included. Altogether about 130,000 clones are present, approximately 82% being singletons, with the ten largest covering 2.5% to 3.5%. The source is a woman aged 18-29 years in good health and CMV-seropositive. Sequencing was carried out using PBMCs. The V and J genes are TRBV19 and TRBJ1-3, with a possible D match to TRBD1 (6 bases). CDR3 amino acids: CASTSIGTYANSGNTIYF. The CDR3 nucleotides are TGTGCCAGTACTTCTATCGGGACATATGCCAACTCTGGAAACACCATATATTTT. Full variable domain (outside the CDR3, taken from reference TRBV19 and TRBJ1-3): DGGITQSPKYLFRKEGQNVTLSCEQNLNHDAMYWYRQDPGQGLRLIYYSQIVNDFQKGDIAEGYSVSREKKESFPLTVTSAQKNPTAFYLCASTSIGTYANSGNTIYFGEGSWLTVV.